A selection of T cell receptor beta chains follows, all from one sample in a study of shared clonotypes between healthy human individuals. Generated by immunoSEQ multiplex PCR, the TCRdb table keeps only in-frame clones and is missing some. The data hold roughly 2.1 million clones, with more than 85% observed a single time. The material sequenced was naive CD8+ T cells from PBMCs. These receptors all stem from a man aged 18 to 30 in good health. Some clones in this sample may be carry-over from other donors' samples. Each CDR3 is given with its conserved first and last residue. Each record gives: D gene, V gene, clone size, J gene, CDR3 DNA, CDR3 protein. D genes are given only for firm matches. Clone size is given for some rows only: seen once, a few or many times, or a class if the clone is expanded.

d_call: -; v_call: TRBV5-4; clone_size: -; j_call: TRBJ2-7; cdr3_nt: TGTGCCAGCAGCCCCCACCCGGGACGGGACTCCTACGAGCAGTACTTC; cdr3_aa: CASSPHPGRDSYEQYF
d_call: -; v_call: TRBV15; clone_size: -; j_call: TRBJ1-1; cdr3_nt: TGTGCCACGGGGCGGGAGTTGAACACTGAAGCTTTCTTT; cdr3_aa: CATGRELNTEAFF
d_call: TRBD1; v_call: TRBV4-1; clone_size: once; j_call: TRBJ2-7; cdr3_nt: TGCGCCAGCAGCCAAATACAGGGGGCCACATCCTACGAGCAGTACTTC; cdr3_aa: CASSQIQGATSYEQYF
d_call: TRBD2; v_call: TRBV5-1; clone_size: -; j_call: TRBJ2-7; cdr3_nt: TGCGCCAGCAGCTTCGGCGGGAGTCTGAACGAGCAGTACTTC; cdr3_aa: CASSFGGSLNEQYF
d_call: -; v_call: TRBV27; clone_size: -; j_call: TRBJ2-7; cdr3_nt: TGTGCCAGCAGTCCCCGCCACGGAGGTTCATTCTCCTACGAGCAGTACTTC; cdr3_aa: CASSPRHGGSFSYEQYF
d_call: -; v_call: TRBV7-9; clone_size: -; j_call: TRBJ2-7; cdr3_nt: TGTGCCAGCAGCTTAGAGGTTAGCCGCTACGAGCAGTACTTC; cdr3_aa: CASSLEVSRYEQYF
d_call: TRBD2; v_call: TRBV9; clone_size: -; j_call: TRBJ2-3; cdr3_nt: TGTGCCAGCAGCGTTAGCGGGACCAGTACAGATACGCAGTATTTT; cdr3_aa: CASSVSGTSTDTQYF
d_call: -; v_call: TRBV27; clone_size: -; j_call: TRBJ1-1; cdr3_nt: TGTGCCAGCAGTTTAAACGGGGGCACTGAAGCTTTCTTT; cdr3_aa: CASSLNGGTEAFF
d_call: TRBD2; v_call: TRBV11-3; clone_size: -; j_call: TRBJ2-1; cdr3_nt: TGTGCCAGCAGCTTGGGAGGGGACTGGGGGTACTACAATGAGCAGTTCTTC; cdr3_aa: CASSLGGDWGYYNEQFF
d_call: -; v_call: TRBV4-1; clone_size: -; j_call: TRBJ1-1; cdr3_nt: TGCGCCAGCAGCCAAGTTGTGAGGGAGGGGTACTTGAACACTGAAGCTTTCTTT; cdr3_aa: CASSQVVREGYLNTEAFF
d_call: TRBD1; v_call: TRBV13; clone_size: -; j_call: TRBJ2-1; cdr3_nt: TGTGCCAGCGTCCGGGACAGGGCCTTCGGGGAGCAGTTCTTC; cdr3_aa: CASVRDRAFGEQFF
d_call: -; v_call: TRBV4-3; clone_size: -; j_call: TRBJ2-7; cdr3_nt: TGCGCCAGCAGCCAAGACGGTGACTCCTACGAGCAGTACTTC; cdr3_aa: CASSQDGDSYEQYF
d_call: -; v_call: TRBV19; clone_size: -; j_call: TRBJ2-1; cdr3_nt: TGTGCCAGTAGTATCTTCAGGGAGGCGGATGAGCAGTTCTTC; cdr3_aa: CASSIFREADEQFF
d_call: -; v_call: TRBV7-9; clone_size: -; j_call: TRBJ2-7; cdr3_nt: TGTGCCAGCAGCTTCTATGTCGACGAGCAGTACTTC; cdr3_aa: CASSFYVDEQYF
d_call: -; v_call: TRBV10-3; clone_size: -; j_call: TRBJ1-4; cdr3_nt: TGTGCCATCAGTGGACAGACCAATGAAAAACTGTTTTTT; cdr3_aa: CAISGQTNEKLFF
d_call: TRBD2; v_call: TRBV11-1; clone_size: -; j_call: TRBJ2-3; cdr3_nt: TGTGCCAGCAGCTTAGCTGTGGGACTAGCTGTGGATACGCAGTATTTT; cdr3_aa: CASSLAVGLAVDTQYF
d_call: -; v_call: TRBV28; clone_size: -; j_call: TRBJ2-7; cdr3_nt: TGTGCCAGCAGTTTAGGGGTCAGGCTTTCGGGGCAAGGGTTCTACGAGCAGTACTTC; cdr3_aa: CASSLGVRLSGQGFYEQYF
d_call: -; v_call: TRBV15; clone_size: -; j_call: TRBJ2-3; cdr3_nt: TGTGCCACCAGCAGCGTCGACCATGAGGATACGCAGTATTTT; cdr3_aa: CATSSVDHEDTQYF
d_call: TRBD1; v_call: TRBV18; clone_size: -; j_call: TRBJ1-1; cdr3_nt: TGTGCCAGCTCACCCGACAGGGGGCTCACTGAAGCTTTCTTT; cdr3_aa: CASSPDRGLTEAFF
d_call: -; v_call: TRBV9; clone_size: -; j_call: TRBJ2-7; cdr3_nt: TGTGCCAGCAGCGTAGCTGTGGGACGGACTGAGGAGCAGTACTTC; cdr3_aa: CASSVAVGRTEEQYF
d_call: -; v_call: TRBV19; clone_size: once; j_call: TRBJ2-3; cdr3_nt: TGTGCCAGTAGTATAGGGACTTTTCGAAGCACAGATACGCAGTATTTT; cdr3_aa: CASSIGTFRSTDTQYF
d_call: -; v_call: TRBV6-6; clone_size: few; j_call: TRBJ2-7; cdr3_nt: TGTGCCAGCAGTTACTCGTATTACGAGCAGTACTTC; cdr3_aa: CASSYSYYEQYF
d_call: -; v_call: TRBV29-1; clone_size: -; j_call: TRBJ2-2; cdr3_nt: TGCAGCGTTGTAGGGCCCAACACCGGGGAGCTGTTTTTT; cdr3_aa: CSVVGPNTGELFF
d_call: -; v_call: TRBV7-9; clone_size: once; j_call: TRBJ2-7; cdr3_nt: TGTGCCAGCAGCTCGAACTCCTACGAGCAGTACTTC; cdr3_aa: CASSSNSYEQYF
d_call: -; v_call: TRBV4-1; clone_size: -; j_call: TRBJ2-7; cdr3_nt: TGCGCCAGCAGCCCAGTCCAGGACAGCAGATACGAGCAGTACTTC; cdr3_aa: CASSPVQDSRYEQYF
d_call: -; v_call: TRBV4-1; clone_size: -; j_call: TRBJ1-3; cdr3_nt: TGCGCCAGCAGCCGACTTTCCGGGACGGGAAACACCATATATTTT; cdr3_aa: CASSRLSGTGNTIYF
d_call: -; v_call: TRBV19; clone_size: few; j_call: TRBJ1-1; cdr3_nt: TGTGCCAGTAGTATTCGGACAGCCAACACTGAAGCTTTCTTT; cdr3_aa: CASSIRTANTEAFF
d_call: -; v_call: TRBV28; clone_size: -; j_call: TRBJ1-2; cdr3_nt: TGTGCCAGCAGTTTTGGAGCGGACTATGGCTACACCTTC; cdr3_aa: CASSFGADYGYTF
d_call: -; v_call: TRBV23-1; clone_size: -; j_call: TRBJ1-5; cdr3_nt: TGCGCCAGCAGTCCATCCCAGCCCCAGCATTTT; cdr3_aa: CASSPSQPQHF
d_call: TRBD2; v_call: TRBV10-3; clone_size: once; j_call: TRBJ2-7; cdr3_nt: TGTGCCATCAACGGCGGGAGCAGCTCCTACGAGCAGTACTTC; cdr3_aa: CAINGGSSSYEQYF
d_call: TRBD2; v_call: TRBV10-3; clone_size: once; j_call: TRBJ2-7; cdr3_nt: TGTGCCATCAGTCCAACCCCGGGACTAGCGGGATCCTACGAGCAGTACTTC; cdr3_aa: CAISPTPGLAGSYEQYF
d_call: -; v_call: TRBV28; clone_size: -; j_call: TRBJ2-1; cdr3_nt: TGTGCCAGCAGTTTAGTCCCCCAACCGAGGCCAGGCAATGAGCAGTTCTTC; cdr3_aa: CASSLVPQPRPGNEQFF
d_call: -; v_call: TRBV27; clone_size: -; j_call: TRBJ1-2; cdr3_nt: TGTGCCAGCAGTTTCAGCCCCCCCCGGGGGCCCCTATCTGGCTACACCTTC; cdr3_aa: CASSFSPPRGPLSGYTF
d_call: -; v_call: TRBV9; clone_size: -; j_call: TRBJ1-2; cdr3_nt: TGTGCCAGCAGCGTAACAGGGACCTCCTATGGCTACACCTTC; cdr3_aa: CASSVTGTSYGYTF
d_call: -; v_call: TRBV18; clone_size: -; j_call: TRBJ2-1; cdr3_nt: TGTGCCAGCTCCCGTCTGGAGGGACTGTACAATGAGCAGTTCTTC; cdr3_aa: CASSRLEGLYNEQFF
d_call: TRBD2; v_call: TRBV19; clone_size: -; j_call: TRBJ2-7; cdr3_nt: TGTGCCAGTAGTATCGGGACTAGCGGGAGCTACTACGAGCAGTACTTC; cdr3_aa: CASSIGTSGSYYEQYF
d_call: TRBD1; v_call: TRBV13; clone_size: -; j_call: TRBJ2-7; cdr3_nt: TGTGCCAGCAGCCCAGACAGGGTTTACGAGCAGTACTTC; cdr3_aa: CASSPDRVYEQYF
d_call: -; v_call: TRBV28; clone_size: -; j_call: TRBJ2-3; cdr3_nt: TGTGCCAGCAGTTTGAGGGGGGAATCAGATACGCAGTATTTT; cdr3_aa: CASSLRGESDTQYF
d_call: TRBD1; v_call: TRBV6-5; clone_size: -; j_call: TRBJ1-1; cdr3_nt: TGTGCCAGCACCGACCGGGACAGGGTAGGAACTGAAGCTTTCTTT; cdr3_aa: CASTDRDRVGTEAFF
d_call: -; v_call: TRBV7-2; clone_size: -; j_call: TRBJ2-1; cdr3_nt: TGTGCCAGCAGCTTAATACGCCATGAGCAGTTCTTC; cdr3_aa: CASSLIRHEQFF
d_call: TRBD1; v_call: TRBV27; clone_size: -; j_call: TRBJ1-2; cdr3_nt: TGTGCCAGCACTCCTGGGGCAGGGGGCGTTCAGGATGGCTACACCTTC; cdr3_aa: CASTPGAGGVQDGYTF
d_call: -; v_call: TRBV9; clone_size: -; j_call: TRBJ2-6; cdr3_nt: TGTGCCAGCAGCGATACTCAGAGCTCTGGGGCCAACGTCCTGACTTTC; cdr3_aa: CASSDTQSSGANVLTF
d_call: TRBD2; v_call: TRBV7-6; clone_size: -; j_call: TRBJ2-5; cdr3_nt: TGTGCCAGCAGCTTAGCGGGGGAGGGGTGGCAGACCCAGTACTTC; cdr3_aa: CASSLAGEGWQTQYF
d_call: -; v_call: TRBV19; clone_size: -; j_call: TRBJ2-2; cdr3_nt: TGTGCCAGTACCCAACTAGGCGCCAACACCGGGGAGCTGTTTTTT; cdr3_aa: CASTQLGANTGELFF
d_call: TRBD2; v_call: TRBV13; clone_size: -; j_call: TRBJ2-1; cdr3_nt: TGTGCCAGCGTCACTAGCGGGAGTATCAATGAGCAGTTCTTC; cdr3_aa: CASVTSGSINEQFF
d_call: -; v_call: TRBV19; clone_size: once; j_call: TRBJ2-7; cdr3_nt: TGTGCCAGTAGTTTTCGGGGGGCTTCCTACGAGCAGTACTTC; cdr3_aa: CASSFRGASYEQYF
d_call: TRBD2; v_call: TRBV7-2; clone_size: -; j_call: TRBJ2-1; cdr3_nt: TGTGCCAGCAGCTTAGCGTCCCCCGGGGGACTAGCGGTCGGCTACAATGAGCAGTTCTTC; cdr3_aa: CASSLASPGGLAVGYNEQFF
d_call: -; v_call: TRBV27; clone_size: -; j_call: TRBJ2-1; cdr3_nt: TGTGCCAGCAGTCTCGGAAGCAATGAGCAGTTCTTC; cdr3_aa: CASSLGSNEQFF
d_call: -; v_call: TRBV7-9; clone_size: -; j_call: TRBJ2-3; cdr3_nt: TGTGCCAGCAGAGGAGTCAGCTTCACAGATACGCAGTATTTT; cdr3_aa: CASRGVSFTDTQYF
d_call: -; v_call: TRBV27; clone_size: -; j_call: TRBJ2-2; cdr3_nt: TGTGCCAGCAAAGGGTTGGGCGACCACACCGGGGAGCTGTTTTTT; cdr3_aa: CASKGLGDHTGELFF
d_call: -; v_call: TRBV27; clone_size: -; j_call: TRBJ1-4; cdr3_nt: TGTGCCAGCAGTTATGGCGAAAAACTGTTTTTT; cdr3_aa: CASSYGEKLFF
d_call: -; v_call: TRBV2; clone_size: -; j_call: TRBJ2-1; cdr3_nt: TGTGCCAGCAGTGATAGGCCTGGCCTCCCTGGGGAGTTCTTC; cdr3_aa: CASSDRPGLPGEFF
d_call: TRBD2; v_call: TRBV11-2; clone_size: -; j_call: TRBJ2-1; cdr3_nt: TGTGCCAGCAGCTTAGCCCACGGGCTAGCGGGTTCCTACAATGAGCAGTTCTTC; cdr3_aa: CASSLAHGLAGSYNEQFF
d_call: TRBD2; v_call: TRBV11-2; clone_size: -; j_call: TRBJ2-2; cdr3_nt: TGTGCCAGCAGCCAAAGGAGTCCTAGCGGGAACACCGGGGAGCTGTTTTTT; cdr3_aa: CASSQRSPSGNTGELFF
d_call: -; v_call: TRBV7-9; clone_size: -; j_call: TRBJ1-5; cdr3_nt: TGTGCCAGCAGCTTCGGCCGGGGGCAGGCGGGGAATCAGCCCCAGCATTTT; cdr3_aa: CASSFGRGQAGNQPQHF
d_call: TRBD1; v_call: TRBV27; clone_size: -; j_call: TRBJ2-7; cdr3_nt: TGTGCCAGCAGTCTAACCGGGACAGTGTCCTACGAGCAGTACTTC; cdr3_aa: CASSLTGTVSYEQYF
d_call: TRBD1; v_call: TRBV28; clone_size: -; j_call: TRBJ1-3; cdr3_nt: TGTGCCAGCAGTCTTGGGGGGGACAGCTCTGGAAACACCATATATTTT; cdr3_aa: CASSLGGDSSGNTIYF
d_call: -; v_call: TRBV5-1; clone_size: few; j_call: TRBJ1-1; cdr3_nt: TGCGCCAGCAGCTTCGGGCAGTCCATGAACACTGAAGCTTTCTTT; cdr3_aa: CASSFGQSMNTEAFF
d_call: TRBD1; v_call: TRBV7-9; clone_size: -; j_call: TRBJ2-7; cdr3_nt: TGTGCCAGCAGCTCGACACGGACAGGGCGAAGCTCCTACGAGCAGTACTTC; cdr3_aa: CASSSTRTGRSSYEQYF
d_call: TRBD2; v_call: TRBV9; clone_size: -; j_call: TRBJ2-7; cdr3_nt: TGTGCCAGCAGCGTAGCTGGTAGCGGGAGTTTGGACGAGCAGTACTTC; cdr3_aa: CASSVAGSGSLDEQYF